Below, 21 T cell receptor beta chains from the same sample are listed, as sequenced in a study of blood T cell repertoires in COVID-19. Sequenced by immunoSEQ multiplex PCR; TCRdb stores in-frame clones only, minus some. The sample consists of roughly 81,000 clones, 90% to 95% of them appearing once. The specimen was peripheral blood. The origin of the receptors is a woman in her forties or fifties in a cohort sampled during active COVID-19.

This chain connects TRBV10-3 to TRBJ1-1; 11 bases align to TRBD1. V lost 5 bases, J lost 10 bases, and 6 bases stayed unmatched. CDR1 and CDR2 from the germline V gene are ENHRY and SYGVKD. This CDR3 comprises 13 residues. CDR3 protein: CAISQDRGLGAFF. CDR3 DNA sequence: TGTGCCATCAGTCAGGACAGGGGGCTAGGAGCTTTCTTT.

The chain has TRBV11-3 and TRBJ2-2, with TRBD1 matching 8 bases. Germline CDR1 reads SGHNT; CDR2 reads YENEEA. CDR3 size: 20 residues. V dropped 5 bases and J dropped 2; count of bases not matched to a gene: 19. The CDR3 reads CASSTPGTGFMGYNTGELFF. In DNA, the CDR3 is TGTGCCAGCAGCACCCCCGGGACAGGCTTTATGGGATATAACACCGGGGAGCTGTTTTTT.

Points on this clone: The same CDR3 arises from other DNA sequences in this sample as well. The V and J genes are TRBV19 and TRBJ1-3; perhaps TRBD1 as D (5 bases). V lost 4 bases and J 0 bases, leaving 10 bases between the germline ends. This CDR3 has 15 amino acids. Germline CDR1 LNHDA, CDR2 SQIVND (reference sequence). The CDR3 sequence is CASSTTVSSGNTIYF. CDR3 nucleotides: TGTGCCAGTAGTACGACAGTTAGCTCTGGAAACACCATATATTTT.

Ten or more counts support this clone. The chain links TRBV7-6 to TRBJ2-7; 9 bases match TRBD1. Germline loops: CDR1 SGHVS, CDR2 FNYEAQ. Unmatched junction bases numbered 1, after V lost 4 bases and J lost 6 bases. There are 12 residues in the CDR3. The CDR3 DNA reads as TGTGCCAGCAGCTCGGACAGGGGCGAGCAGTACTTC. As protein: CASSSDRGEQYF.

This clone was detected once. V and J are TRBV7-3 and TRBJ2-3, with a weak D call TRBD2 (7 bases). The ends were cut back, 3 bases at V and 0 bases at J, with 28 bases in the middle. From germline, CDR1 is SGHTA and CDR2 FQGTGA. This CDR3 has 21 amino acids. The CDR3 loop is CASSFRAGASDYTSSTDTQYF. The CDR3 DNA sequence: TGTGCCAGCAGCTTTAGGGCGGGGGCTTCGGACTACACTTCTAGCACAGATACGCAGTATTTT.

This rearrangement joins TRBV5-6 to TRBJ2-7; maybe TRBD2 (6 bases). This CDR3 spans 16 amino acids. V was shortened by 7 bases and J by 1 base, with 21 bases between the two germline ends. Germline loops: CDR1 SGHDT, CDR2 YYEEEE. The CDR3 nucleotides read TGTGCCAGCGGCCCCCTGGGGGACTCTAGATCCTACGAGCAGTACTTC. Its protein product is CASGPLGDSRSYEQYF.

This chain joins TRBV7-3 and TRBJ2-3; D is possibly TRBD2 (6 bases). Between the trimmed V and J ends, which lost 5 bases and 4 bases, there was a span of 19 bases. The CDR3 is made up of 16 amino acids. CDR1 is SGHTA, CDR2 FQGTGA, per germline. CDR3 region: CASSAIPGSGSDTQYF. In nucleotides, the CDR3 is TGTGCCAGCAGCGCAATCCCGGGAAGCGGGTCAGATACGCAGTATTTT.

This chain uses TRBV10-3 with TRBJ2-5, with 14 positions matching TRBD2. Germline CDR1 ENHRY, CDR2 SYGVKD. V trimming: 10 bases; J trimming: 5 bases; junction bases outside the gene matches: 9. This CDR3 has 15 amino acids. CDR3 sequence (DNA): TGTGCCACAACAATAAGACTAGCGGGAGGGGAGACCCAGTACTTC. It encodes CATTIRLAGGETQYF.

The chain couples TRBV5-1 to TRBJ2-4, with 7 positions matching TRBD2. CDR3 length: 15 amino acids. With 1 base clipped from V and 1 base from J, the junction kept 2 bases outside the gene matches. Germline V gene sequence: CDR1 SGHRS, CDR2 YFSETQ. The CDR3 region is CASSLSGVAKNIQYF. The CDR3, as DNA: TGCGCCAGCAGCTTGAGCGGGGTGGCCAAAAACATTCAGTACTTC.

The chain couples TRBV28 to TRBJ1-6; D might be TRBD1 (5 bases). The CDR3 is 15 amino acids. Trimming shortened V by 3 bases and J by 1 base, and 7 bases separated the two germline ends. CDR1 MDHEN and CDR2 SYDVKM come from the germline V gene. CDR3: CASSLAGSYNSPLHF. In nucleotides, the CDR3 is TGTGCCAGCAGTTTGGCAGGGTCCTATAATTCACCCCTCCACTTT.

The count of this clone is one. V and J are TRBV6-5 and TRBJ2-7; the match to TRBD1 covers 8 bases. This CDR3 contains 14 residues. The V and J ends lost 7 bases and 2 bases, in that order; junction bases with no gene match: 7. Germline V gives CDR1 MNHEY, CDR2 SVGAGI. The CDR3, as DNA: TGTGCCAGCACCCGACAGGGGCCGCCCTACGAGCAGTACTTC. This sequence encodes CASTRQGPPYEQYF.

This sequence joins TRBV5-1 and TRBJ1-4; possible D gene TRBD1, 6 bases. Trimming took off 2 bases at V and 5 bases at J, with 13 bases between the two ends. The CDR3 spans 15 residues. Germline V CDR1 and CDR2: SGHRS, YFSETQ. The chain's CDR3 is CASSFGRGVNEKLFF. CDR3 nucleotides: TGCGCCAGCAGCTTCGGGAGGGGGGTCAATGAAAAACTGTTTTTT.

The sample holds one count of this clone. The V and J genes are TRBV19 and TRBJ1-2; 11 nucleotides line up with TRBD1. The J segment lost 4 bases and the V segment lost 4 bases, leaving 8 bases of the junction unmatched. The CDR3 has 16 amino acids. Germline-derived CDR1 and CDR2 are LNHDA and SQIVND (reference sequence). The CDR3 sequence is CASSTPGQGAGYGYTF. CDR3 coding DNA: TGTGCCAGTAGTACCCCCGGACAGGGGGCTGGCTATGGCTACACCTTC.

CDR3 region: CASSQTLAGGSRETQYF. CDR3 DNA sequence: TGTGCCAGCAGCCAGACCCTAGCGGGAGGTTCGCGGGAGACCCAGTACTTC. This rearrangement joins TRBV3-1 (or the pseudogene TRBV3-2) to TRBJ2-5; TRBD2 matches at 11 bases. Germline-derived CDR1 and CDR2 are LGHDT and YNNKEL (reference sequence). The CDR3 loop spans 17 amino acids. With V trimmed by 3 bases and J by 5 bases, 11 bases remained unmatched.

This clone was found once. Here the CDR3 reads CASSRLLLAGGPKDTGELFF. In DNA form, the CDR3 reads TGTGCCAGCAGCAGACTTTTGCTAGCGGGAGGGCCCAAGGACACCGGGGAGCTGTTTTTT. The chain recombines TRBV5-8 with TRBJ2-2; 12 bases agree with TRBD2. J gave up 3 bases and V 4 bases, and 16 bases lay outside the gene matches. The V gene's germline CDR1 is SGHTS and CDR2 YDEGEE. This CDR3 comprises 20 residues.

This clone was detected only a few times. CDR3 in amino acids: CASSIGGSATDTQYF. The CDR3 nucleotides are TGTGCCAGTAGTATCGGCGGGTCCGCCACAGATACGCAGTATTTT. The chain carries TRBV19 and TRBJ2-3; perhaps TRBD2 as D (5 bases). The CDR3 covers 15 residues. Germline V CDR1 and CDR2: LNHDA, SQIVND (reference sequence). The V end was cut by 3 bases, the J end by 2 bases, with 12 bases between.

The V call is TRBV2, the J call TRBJ1-1, with D unclear. CDR3 length: 12 amino acids. Trimming took 4 bases from V and 9 from J, leaving 12 bases between them. Germline V lookup: CDR1 SNHLY, CDR2 FYNNEI. CDR3 region: CASSVVEGKAFF. CDR3 DNA: TGTGCCAGCAGTGTGGTGGAGGGTAAAGCTTTCTTT.

V is TRBV6-6 and J is TRBJ2-1; 11 nucleotides agree with TRBD2. The CDR3 is 19 residues long. The V gene's germline CDR1 is MNHNY and CDR2 SVGAGI (reference sequence). The V gene end was trimmed by 6 bases and the J gene end by 4 bases; junction bases not matched to a gene: 17. Here the CDR3 reads CASSSAGGTSGKGYNEQFF. Written as DNA, the CDR3 is TGTGCCAGCAGCTCAGCTGGCGGGACTAGCGGAAAAGGTTACAATGAGCAGTTCTTC.

This chain joins TRBV5-1 and TRBJ1-1; 7 bases match TRBD1. The CDR3 runs to 15 residues. V dropped 6 bases and J dropped 6; count of bases not matched to a gene: 14. The germline V gene encodes CDR1 SGHRS and CDR2 YFSETQ. The CDR3: CASKVNRGLSAEAFF. CDR3 sequence (DNA): TGCGCCAGCAAGGTAAACAGGGGTTTGAGTGCTGAAGCTTTCTTT.

The chain links TRBV9 to TRBJ1-4, with a tentative D call TRBD1 (5 bases). The CDR3 sequence is 15 residues long. CDR1 SGDLS and CDR2 YYNGEE come from the germline V gene. V lost 4 bases, J lost 5 bases, and 15 bases lay in between. In DNA form, the CDR3 reads TGTGCCAGCAGCCCGCAGGGATGGGGCAATGAAAAACTGTTTTTT. Encoded protein: CASSPQGWGNEKLFF.

The CDR3 sequence: CASRPGTSGVLGELFF. The DNA for the CDR3 is TGTGCCAGCAGACCCGGGACTAGCGGAGTTCTTGGGGAGCTGTTTTTT. The genes are TRBV7-3 and TRBJ2-2, with 11 bases fitting TRBD2. The length of the CDR3 is 16 residues. The germline V gene has CDR1 SGHTA and CDR2 FQGTGA. The J segment lost 8 bases and the V segment lost 6 bases, leaving 11 bases of the junction unmatched.